One sample yielded the 29 T cell receptor beta chains listed below, sequenced in a study of T cells in localized non-small cell lung cancer. Clones were sequenced by immunoSEQ multiplex PCR, and TCRdb holds only the in-frame ones, with some missing. In the table there are over 5,500 clones, approximately 40% of which are singletons. The material was lung tumor tissue, obtained before any cancer treatment. These receptors all come from a woman between 35 and 75 years old with stage II squamous cell lung carcinoma.

The chain links TRBV19 to TRBJ1-2; TRBD1 might be the D (5 bases). The CDR3 sequence is 14 residues long. Trimming removed 5 bases from V and 2 bases from J, with 12 bases in between. CDR1 and CDR2 (germline): LNHDA, SQIVND (reference sequence). The CDR3 nucleotides are TGTGCCAGTAGTTGGGGCAGGGCGAACTATGGCTACACCTTC. It encodes CASSWGRANYGYTF.

This chain connects TRBV2 to TRBJ2-5; D is undetermined. Trimming cost V 7 bases and J 1 base, with 7 bases left between them. Germline lookup yields CDR1 SNHLY and CDR2 FYNNEI. The CDR3 has 12 amino acids. CDR3: CASTYSQETQYF. As DNA, the CDR3 is TGTGCCAGCACATACAGCCAAGAGACCCAGTACTTC.

V is TRBV6-8 and J is TRBJ1-1; TRBD1 is a possible D gene (6 bases). The CDR3 totals 15 residues. V lost 7 bases to trimming and J lost 1 base, with 16 bases between them. Germline V gene sequence: CDR1 MNHGY, CDR2 SAAAGT. Written as DNA, the CDR3 is TGTGCCAGCATCCCGTGGGGGGCGAGGAACACTGAAGCTTTCTTT. It translates to CASIPWGARNTEAFF.

This clone was recorded many times. This chain uses TRBV6-8 with TRBJ1-1, with no clear D. V shed 2 bases and J shed 4 bases, with 8 bases lying between them. The length of the CDR3 is 13 residues. CDR1 and CDR2 from the germline V gene are MNHGY and SAAAGT. The CDR3: CASSYPEGTEAFF. The CDR3 DNA is TGTGCCAGCAGTTACCCTGAAGGCACTGAAGCTTTCTTT.

The chain has TRBV30 and TRBJ1-1, with unresolved D. Germline assignment: CDR1 GTSNPN and CDR2 SVGIG (reference sequence). Trimming took off 1 base at V and 11 bases at J, with 14 bases between the two ends. CDR3 size: 12 residues. The CDR3 region is CAWSAFGVGAFF. The CDR3 nucleotides read TGTGCCTGGAGTGCCTTTGGGGTTGGGGCTTTCTTT.

The CDR3 region has the DNA TGTGCCAGCCGTCCCCAGGGGCCCCATGGCTACACCTTC. Amino acid sequence: CASRPQGPHGYTF. The genes are TRBV18 and TRBJ1-2, with D possibly being TRBD1 (6 bases). The CDR3 covers 13 residues. Germline V gene data show CDR1 as KGHSH and CDR2 as LQKENI. Trimming removed 8 bases at V and 6 bases at J, with 16 bases between.

This clone was counted between two and nine times. The J gene is TRBJ1-5, the V gene TRBV15, with a weak D call TRBD1 (5 bases). The germline gives CDR1 LNHNV, CDR2 YYDKDF (reference sequence). This CDR3 contains 14 residues. The V and J ends lost 7 bases and 0 bases respectively, with 10 bases between them. The CDR3 is CATNTGFSNQPQHF. For the CDR3, the DNA is TGTGCCACCAACACAGGATTTAGCAATCAGCCCCAGCATTTT.

The chain carries TRBV28 and TRBJ1-6; 7 bases line up with TRBD1. V was pared by 7 bases and J by 9 bases, with 6 bases of the junction left unmatched. CDR3 length: 13 amino acids. Germline assignment: CDR1 MDHEN and CDR2 SYDVKM. This chain's CDR3 is CASKPRDSSPLHF. The CDR3 coding sequence is TGTGCCAGCAAACCCCGGGACAGTTCACCCCTCCACTTT.

The rearrangement links TRBV7-6 to TRBJ1-1; no clear D. The CDR3 extends over 14 amino acids. Germline V CDR1 and CDR2: SGHVS, FNYEAQ. Trimming took 3 bases from V and 2 from J, leaving 10 bases between them. DNA for the CDR3: TGTGCCAGCAGCTTTACGCCCGTCAACACTGAAGCTTTCTTT. Translated, it gives CASSFTPVNTEAFF.

V usage is TRBV28 and J usage is TRBJ1-5; weak D call: TRBD1 (6 bases). Trimming pared 2 bases from V and 7 bases from J, leaving 18 bases between. Germline values: CDR1 MDHEN, CDR2 SYDVKM. CDR3 length: 16 amino acids. The CDR3 DNA reads TGTGCCAGCAGTTTAGGTTGGGCAGGGGAGGGACAGCCCCAGCATTTT. This codes for CASSLGWAGEGQPQHF.

The chain carries TRBV29-1 and TRBJ1-1; D unclear. Germline CDR1 SQVTM, CDR2 ANQGSEA. This CDR3 region has 12 residues. V was pared by 4 bases and J by 1 base, with 7 bases between. The CDR3 protein is CSVGRQNTEAFF. The DNA of the CDR3 is TGCAGCGTTGGCAGACAGAACACTGAAGCTTTCTTT.

This clone occurred a few times. The V call is TRBV6-8, the J call TRBJ1-5, with D unclear. V lost 7 bases and J 4 bases, leaving 8 bases between the germline ends. Germline V gene lookup returns CDR1 MNHGY and CDR2 SAAAGT. The CDR3 runs 12 residues. Here the CDR3 reads CASTDFNQPQHF. CDR3 coding DNA: TGTGCCAGCACAGATTTTAATCAGCCCCAGCATTTT.

This chain uses TRBV14 with TRBJ2-2, with 9 bases matching TRBD1. This CDR3 region has 16 residues. Germline loops: CDR1 SGHDN, CDR2 FVKESK. The V gene end was trimmed by 4 bases and the J gene end by 4 bases; junction bases not matched to a gene: 7. The CDR3 nucleotides read TGTGCCAGCAGCCCTTACAGGGGGCTCTCCACCGGGGAGCTGTTTTTT. Translating it yields CASSPYRGLSTGELFF.

V usage is TRBV2 and J usage is TRBJ1-5; D perhaps matches TRBD1 (5 bases). The CDR3 covers 14 residues. Germline assignment: CDR1 SNHLY and CDR2 FYNNEI. Trimming cost V 2 bases and J 0 bases, with 5 bases left between them. CDR3 sequence reads: CASSETGSNQPQHF. The CDR3 coding sequence is TGTGCCAGCAGTGAAACAGGTAGCAATCAGCCCCAGCATTTT.

The V and J genes are TRBV11-3 and TRBJ2-1, with TRBD1 identical over 7 bases. The CDR3 has 15 amino acids. The ends lost 4 bases at V and 4 bases at J; junction bases unmatched: 7. In germline, CDR1 is SGHNT, CDR2 YENEEA. The CDR3 is CASSSRQGPYNEQFF. The CDR3 DNA reads as TGTGCCAGCAGCTCCCGACAGGGACCTTACAATGAGCAGTTCTTC. Full variable domain (missing parts from reference TRBV11-3 and TRBJ2-1): EAGVVQSPRYKIIEKKQPVAFWCNPISGHNTLYWYLQNLGQGPELLIRYENEEAVDDSQLPKDRFSAERLKGVDSTLKIQPAELGDSAVYLCASSSRQGPYNEQFFGPGTRLTVL.

This clone is medium-sized in the sample. The V gene is TRBV4-1, the J gene TRBJ2-7; TRBD1 matches 8 bases. This CDR3 comprises 15 residues. Germline loops: CDR1 MGHRA, CDR2 YSYEKL. V lost 3 bases, J lost 7 bases, and 11 bases stayed unmatched. CDR3 sequence (DNA): TGCGCCAGCAGCCACAGTGGACAGGGACAAGGGGAGCAGTACTTC. It is translated as CASSHSGQGQGEQYF.

This clone qualifies as medium-sized (0.01 to 0.1%). The V gene is TRBV9, the J gene TRBJ1-2; D possibly corresponds to TRBD1 (5 bases). V lost 1 base, J lost 4 bases, and 11 bases lay in between. The CDR3 spans 14 residues. CDR1 and CDR2 from the germline V gene are SGDLS and YYNGEE. CDR3 in amino acids: CASSVSGPGYGYTF. The CDR3 coding sequence is TGTGCCAGCAGCGTATCGGGGCCCGGCTATGGCTACACCTTC.

This clone was seen more than once but under ten times. The rearrangement joins TRBV19 to TRBJ2-5; 8 bases are shared with TRBD1. The junction had 0 bases not matched to a gene; V was cut back by 3 bases and J by 3 bases. The germline gives CDR1 LNHDA, CDR2 SQIVND (reference sequence). This CDR3 has 13 residues. CDR3 loop: CASSMDREETQYF. CDR3 coding DNA: TGTGCCAGTAGTATGGACAGGGAAGAGACCCAGTACTTC. Using reference TRBV19 and TRBJ2-5 for the parts outside the CDR3, the full variable domain is DGGITQSPKYLFRKEGQNVTLSCEQNLNHDAMYWYRQDPGQGLRLIYYSQIVNDFQKGDIAEGYSVSREKKESFPLTVTSAQKNPTAFYLCASSMDREETQYFGPGTRLLVL.

As DNA, the CDR3 is TGTGCCAGTAGTGAGCAGGGGGCTTCACCCCTCCACTTT. It yields the protein CASSEQGASPLHF. The chain combines TRBV19 with TRBJ1-6; TRBD1 agrees at 8 bases. The CDR3 sequence is 13 residues long. The germline CDR1 and CDR2 sequences are LNHDA and SQIVND (reference sequence). After removal of 5 bases from V and 9 bases from J, the junction contained 3 bases not matched to a gene.

This chain uses TRBV19 with TRBJ1-5; D is ambiguous. The germline V gene encodes CDR1 LNHDA and CDR2 SQIVND (reference sequence). Deletions cut 9 bases from V and 2 bases from J, with 14 bases between. CDR3 length equals 14 residues. The CDR3 is CASRAQDRNQPQHF. The CDR3, as DNA: TGTGCCAGCCGGGCTCAGGATCGCAATCAGCCCCAGCATTTT. Drawing the rest from reference TRBV19 and TRBJ1-5, the complete variable domain is DGGITQSPKYLFRKEGQNVTLSCEQNLNHDAMYWYRQDPGQGLRLIYYSQIVNDFQKGDIAEGYSVSREKKESFPLTVTSAQKNPTAFYLCASRAQDRNQPQHFGDGTRLSIL.

This clone was seen a handful of times. This chain links TRBV6-8 with TRBJ2-3, with D possibly called TRBD1 or TRBD2 (5 bases each). The CDR3 consists of 14 residues. V lost 8 bases and J 8 bases, leaving 20 bases between the germline ends. Germline-derived CDR1 and CDR2 are MNHGY and SAAAGT. The CDR3 DNA reads as TGTGCCAGCTTCCTGCAAATCCCAGGGACTACGCAGTATTTT. Translation gives CASFLQIPGTTQYF.

This clone was counted only a few times. This chain uses TRBV30 with TRBJ1-2; D may be TRBD1 (5 bases). Trimming cost V 2 bases and J 6 bases, with 16 bases left between them. The germline gives CDR1 GTSNPN, CDR2 SVGIG (reference sequence). This CDR3 has 14 residues. The CDR3 DNA follows: TGTGCCTGGAGTTTCCGGGACTCTGGACATGGCTACACCTTC. Translated, it gives CAWSFRDSGHGYTF.

The chain is built from TRBV29-1 and TRBJ2-6; the match to TRBD2 covers 11 bases. Germline CDR1 and CDR2: SQVTM and ANQGSEA. The CDR3 spans 16 residues. Germline trimming cut 5 bases from V and 0 bases from J; bases unmatched to any gene: 3. The CDR3 nucleotides are TGCAGCGTTCGACTAGCGGGGAGCTCTGGGGCCAACGTCCTGACTTTC. Protein product: CSVRLAGSSGANVLTF.

The genes are TRBV28 and TRBJ1-5, with a weak D call TRBD1 (5 bases). With 2 bases removed from V and 4 bases from J, the gap between germline ends came to 12 bases. The CDR3 is 15 amino acids. CDR1 and CDR2 from the germline V gene are MDHEN and SYDVKM. The CDR3: CASSLKDTTNQPQHF. The CDR3 bases are TGTGCCAGCAGTTTAAAGGACACCACTAATCAGCCCCAGCATTTT.

V gene TRBV11-3 combines with J gene TRBJ2-7; D is possibly TRBD1 (5 bases). CDR3 length equals 14 residues. Germline V gene sequence: CDR1 SGHNT, CDR2 YENEEA. V lost 3 bases and J 4 bases, leaving 13 bases between the germline ends. This CDR3 reads CASSLAGPLYEQYF. Here the CDR3 DNA reads TGTGCCAGCAGCTTGGCAGGGCCGCTATACGAGCAGTACTTC.

This rearrangement joins TRBV2 to TRBJ2-3; a possible D gene is TRBD1 (5 bases). Germline V gene data show CDR1 as SNHLY and CDR2 as FYNNEI. Trimming cost V 4 bases and J 2 bases, with 10 bases left between them. The CDR3 length is 14 residues. DNA of the CDR3: TGTGCCAGCAGTGCCGACAGACTCACAGATACGCAGTATTTT. It specifies CASSADRLTDTQYF.

CDR3 nucleotide sequence: TGCAGCGTTAAAGGGACAGGGGGCACCTTCGGCTACACCTTC. Protein product: CSVKGTGGTFGYTF. The chain joins TRBV29-1 to TRBJ1-2; 12 bases are shared with TRBD1. V dropped 5 bases and J dropped 8; count of bases not matched to a gene: 9. CDR3 size: 14 residues. The germline gives CDR1 SQVTM, CDR2 ANQGSEA.

This clone was found a few times. Written as DNA, the CDR3 is TGTGCCAGTAGTATAGAGGGACGGAAGGGGGAGACCCAGTACTTC. This gives the protein CASSIEGRKGETQYF. This chain uses TRBV19 with TRBJ2-5; the D call may be TRBD1 or TRBD2 (5 bases each). V lost 0 bases and J 5 bases, leaving 13 bases between the germline ends. Germline V lookup: CDR1 LNHDA, CDR2 SQIVND (reference sequence). There are 15 residues in the CDR3.

The CDR3 DNA is TGTGCCAGCAGCGTAGGACACACTGAGGGCTACACCTTC. It translates to CASSVGHTEGYTF. The rearrangement joins TRBV9 to TRBJ1-2; no clear D. V lost 0 bases to trimming and J lost 8 bases, with 11 bases between them. CDR1 is SGDLS and CDR2 is YYNGEE in the germline V gene. The CDR3 extends over 13 amino acids. The whole variable domain, remainder taken from reference TRBV9 and TRBJ1-2, is DSGVTQTPKHLITATGQRVTLRCSPRSGDLSVYWYQQSLDQGLQFLIQYYNGEERAKGNILERFSAQQFPDLHSELNLSSLELGDSALYFCASSVGHTEGYTFGSGTRLTVV.